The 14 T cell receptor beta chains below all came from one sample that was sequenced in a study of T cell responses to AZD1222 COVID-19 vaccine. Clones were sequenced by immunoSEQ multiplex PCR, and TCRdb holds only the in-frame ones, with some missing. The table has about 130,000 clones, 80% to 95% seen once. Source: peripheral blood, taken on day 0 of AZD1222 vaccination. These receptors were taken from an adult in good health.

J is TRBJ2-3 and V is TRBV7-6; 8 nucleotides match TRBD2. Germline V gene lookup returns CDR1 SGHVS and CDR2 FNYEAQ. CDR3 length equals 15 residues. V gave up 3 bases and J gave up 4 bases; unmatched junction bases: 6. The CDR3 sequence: CASSLVREAPDTQYF. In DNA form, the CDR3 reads TGTGCCAGCAGCTTGGTGCGGGAGGCCCCAGATACGCAGTATTTT.

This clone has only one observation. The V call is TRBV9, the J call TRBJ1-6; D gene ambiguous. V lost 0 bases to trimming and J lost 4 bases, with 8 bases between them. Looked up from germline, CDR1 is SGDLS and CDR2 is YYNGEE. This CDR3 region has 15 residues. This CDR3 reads CASSVAADYNSPLHF. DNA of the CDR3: TGTGCCAGCAGCGTAGCGGCGGATTATAATTCACCCCTCCACTTT.

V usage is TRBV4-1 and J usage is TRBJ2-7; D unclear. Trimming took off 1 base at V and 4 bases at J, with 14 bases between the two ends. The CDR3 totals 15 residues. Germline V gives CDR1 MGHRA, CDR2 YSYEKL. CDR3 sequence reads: CASSQGRGALYEQYF. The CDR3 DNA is TGCGCCAGCAGCCAAGGCAGAGGTGCATTGTACGAGCAGTACTTC.

The CDR3 region is CASSLDQVGMNTEAFF. CDR3 nucleotides: TGCGCCAGCAGCTTGGATCAGGTCGGCATGAACACTGAAGCTTTCTTT. The chain links TRBV5-1 to TRBJ1-1; D is unclear. Germline V lookup: CDR1 SGHRS, CDR2 YFSETQ. Trimming shortened V by 0 bases and J by 0 bases, and 12 bases separated the two germline ends. This CDR3 comprises 16 residues.

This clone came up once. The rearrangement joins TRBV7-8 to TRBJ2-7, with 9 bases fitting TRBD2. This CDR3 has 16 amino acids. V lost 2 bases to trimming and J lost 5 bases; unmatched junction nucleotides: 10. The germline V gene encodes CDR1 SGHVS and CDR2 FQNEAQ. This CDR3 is CASSLSGSGSRHEQYF. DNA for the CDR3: TGTGCCAGCAGCTTATCTGGTAGCGGGAGTAGGCACGAGCAGTACTTC.

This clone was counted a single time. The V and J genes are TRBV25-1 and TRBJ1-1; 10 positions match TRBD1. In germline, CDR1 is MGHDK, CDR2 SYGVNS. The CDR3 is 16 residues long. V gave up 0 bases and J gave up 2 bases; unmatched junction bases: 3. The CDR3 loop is CASSEYWTGGNTEAFF. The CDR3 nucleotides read TGTGCCAGCAGTGAATATTGGACAGGGGGTAACACTGAAGCTTTCTTT. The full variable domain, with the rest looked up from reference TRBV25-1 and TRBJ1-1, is EADIYQTPRYLVIGTGKKITLECSQTMGHDKMYWYQQDPGMELHLIHYSYGVNSTEKGDLSSESTVSRIRTEHFPLTLESARPSHTSQYLCASSEYWTGGNTEAFFGQGTRLTVV.

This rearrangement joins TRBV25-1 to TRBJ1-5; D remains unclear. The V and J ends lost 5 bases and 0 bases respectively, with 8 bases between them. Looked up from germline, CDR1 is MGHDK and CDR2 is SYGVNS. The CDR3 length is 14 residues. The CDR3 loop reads CASSNSYSNQPQHF. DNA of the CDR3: TGTGCCAGCAGTAACAGCTATAGCAATCAGCCCCAGCATTTT.

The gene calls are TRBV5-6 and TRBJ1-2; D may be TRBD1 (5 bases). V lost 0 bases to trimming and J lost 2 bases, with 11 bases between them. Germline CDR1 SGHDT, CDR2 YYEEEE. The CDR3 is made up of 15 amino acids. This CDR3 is CASSLGFQGNYGYTF. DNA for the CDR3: TGTGCCAGCAGCTTGGGATTCCAGGGAAACTATGGCTACACCTTC.

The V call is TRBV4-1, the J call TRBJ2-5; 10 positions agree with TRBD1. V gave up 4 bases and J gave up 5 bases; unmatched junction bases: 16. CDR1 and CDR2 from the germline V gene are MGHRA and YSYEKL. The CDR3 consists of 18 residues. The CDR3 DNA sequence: TGCGCCAGCAGCCGATCCTTTGGGACAGGGGAAATTTGGGAGACCCAGTACTTC. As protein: CASSRSFGTGEIWETQYF.

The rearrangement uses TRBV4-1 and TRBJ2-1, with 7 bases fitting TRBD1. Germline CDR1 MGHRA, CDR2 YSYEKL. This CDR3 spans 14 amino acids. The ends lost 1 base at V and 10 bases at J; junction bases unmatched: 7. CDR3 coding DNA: TGCGCCAGCAGCCAAGCAACTAGAGGGGGCGAGCAGTTCTTC. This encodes CASSQATRGGEQFF.

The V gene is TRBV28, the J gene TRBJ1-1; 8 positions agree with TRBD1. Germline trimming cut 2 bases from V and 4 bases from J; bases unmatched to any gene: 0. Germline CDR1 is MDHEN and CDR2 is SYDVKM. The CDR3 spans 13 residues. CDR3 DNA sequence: TGTGCCAGCAGTTTAGACAGGGGCACTGAAGCTTTCTTT. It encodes CASSLDRGTEAFF.

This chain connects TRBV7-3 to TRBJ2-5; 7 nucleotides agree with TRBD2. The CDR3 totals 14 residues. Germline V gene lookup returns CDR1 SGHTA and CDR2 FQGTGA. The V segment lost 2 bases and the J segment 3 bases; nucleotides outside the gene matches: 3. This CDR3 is CASSLQAGKETQYF. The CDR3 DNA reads TGTGCCAGCAGCTTACAAGCGGGAAAAGAGACCCAGTACTTC.

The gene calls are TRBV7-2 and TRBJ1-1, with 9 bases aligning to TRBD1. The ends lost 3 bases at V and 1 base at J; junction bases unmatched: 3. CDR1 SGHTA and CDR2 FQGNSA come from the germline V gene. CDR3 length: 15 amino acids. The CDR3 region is CASSFTGGPNTEAFF. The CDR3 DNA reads TGTGCCAGCAGCTTTACAGGGGGCCCGAACACTGAAGCTTTCTTT.

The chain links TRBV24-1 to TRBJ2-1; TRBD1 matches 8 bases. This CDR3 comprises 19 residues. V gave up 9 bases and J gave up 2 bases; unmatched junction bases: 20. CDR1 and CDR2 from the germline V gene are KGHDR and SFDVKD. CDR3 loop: CATSSRQGKVERTYNEQFF. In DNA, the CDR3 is TGTGCCACCTCCTCCCGACAGGGGAAAGTGGAGCGGACCTACAATGAGCAGTTCTTC.